This TCR beta chain was recorded in a study of blood T cell repertoires in COVID-19. Overall study: Samples of COVID-19 (acute and convalescent) were obtained from the United States, Italy and Spain.

How the authors handled the data: Reference gene primer amplification yielded estimated nucleated cell counts. Sequencing used immunoSEQ multiplex PCR; TCRdb keeps in-frame clones, though not all of them. V and J calls plus clone size are reproduced from that table; the DNA served to infer D and trimming. In the table there are fewer than 200,000 clones, approximately 90% of which are singletons. Deletions cut 6 bases from V and 5 bases from J, with 13 bases between. This CDR3 is 13 amino acids long. Germline CDR1 and CDR2: MNHEY and SVGEGT. This chain joins TRBV6-2 or TRBV6-3 and TRBJ2-5, with a possible D match to TRBD1 (6 bases). Sequencing was carried out using peripheral blood. This TCR was sampled from a man between 18 and 35 years old who had recovered from COVID-19. CDR3 loop: CASSRQTGETQYF. The CDR3 DNA reads as TGTGCCAGCAGCCGGCAAACAGGGGAGACCCAGTACTTC.